The clone carrying this T cell receptor (beta chain) was seen a single time. Its cognate antigen is unknown. The PCR was carried out with 60 Vbeta primers and 13 Jbeta primers. Repertoires were generated with immunoSEQ multiplex PCR, while TCRdb's copy carries only in-frame clones and drops some. The sample comprises tens of thousands of clones, roughly 75% of which are singletons, and roughly 7.1% rests with the top ten. Unrecorded immune exposures were likely, despite nominal health at sampling. The data stem from a study of cytomegalovirus exposure and HLA in healthy donors. Whole-study findings and limits: With high specificity and sensitivity, the classifier reportedly diagnosed cytomegalovirus status. TCR beta sequences reportedly predicted most subjects' HLA-A and HLA-B alleles accurately.

Germline CDR1 and CDR2: SQVTM and ANQGSEA. J lost 5 bases, V lost 4 bases, and 8 bases had no gene match. The CDR3 has 14 amino acids. The sample was PBMCs. This chain joins TRBV29-1 and TRBJ2-1; 7 bases are a match to TRBD1. The TCR was taken from a woman in her forties in good health and CMV-seronegative. The chain's CDR3 is CSVAGGQANNEQFF. The CDR3 bases are TGCAGCGTTGCAGGCGGACAGGCGAACAATGAGCAGTTCTTC.